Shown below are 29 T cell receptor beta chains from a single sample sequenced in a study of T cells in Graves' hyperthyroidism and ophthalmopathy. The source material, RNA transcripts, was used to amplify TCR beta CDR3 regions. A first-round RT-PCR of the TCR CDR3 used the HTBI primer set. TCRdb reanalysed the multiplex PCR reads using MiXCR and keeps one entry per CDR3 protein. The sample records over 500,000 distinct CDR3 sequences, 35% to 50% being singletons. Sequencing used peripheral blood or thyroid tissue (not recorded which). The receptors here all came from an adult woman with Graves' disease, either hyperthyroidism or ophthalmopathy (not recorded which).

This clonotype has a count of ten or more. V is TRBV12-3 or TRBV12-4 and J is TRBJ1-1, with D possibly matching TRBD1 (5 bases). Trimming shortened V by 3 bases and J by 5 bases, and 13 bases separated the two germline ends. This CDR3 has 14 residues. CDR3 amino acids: CASSFQGLGTEAFF. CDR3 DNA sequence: TGTGCCAGCAGTTTCCAGGGCCTAGGTACTGAAGCTTTCTTT.

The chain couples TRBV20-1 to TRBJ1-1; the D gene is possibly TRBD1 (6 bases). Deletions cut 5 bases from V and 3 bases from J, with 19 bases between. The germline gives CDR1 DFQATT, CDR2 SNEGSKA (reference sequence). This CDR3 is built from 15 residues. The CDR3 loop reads CSADNRVGGDTEAFF. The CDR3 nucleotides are TGCAGTGCTGATAACAGGGTTGGGGGGGACACTGAAGCTTTCTTT.

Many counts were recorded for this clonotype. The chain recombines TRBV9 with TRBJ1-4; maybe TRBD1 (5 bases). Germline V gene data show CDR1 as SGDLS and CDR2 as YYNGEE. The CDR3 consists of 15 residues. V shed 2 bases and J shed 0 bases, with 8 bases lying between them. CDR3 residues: CASSVGPATNEKLFF. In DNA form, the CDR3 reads TGTGCCAGCAGCGTGGGGCCCGCAACTAATGAAAAACTGTTTTTT.

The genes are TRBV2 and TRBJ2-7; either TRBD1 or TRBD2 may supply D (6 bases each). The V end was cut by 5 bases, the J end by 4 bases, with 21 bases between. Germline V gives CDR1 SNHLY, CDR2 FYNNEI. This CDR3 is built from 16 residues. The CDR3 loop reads CASSYQLTRGGYEQYF. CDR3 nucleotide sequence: TGTGCCAGCAGTTACCAACTGACTAGAGGGGGTTACGAGCAGTACTTC.

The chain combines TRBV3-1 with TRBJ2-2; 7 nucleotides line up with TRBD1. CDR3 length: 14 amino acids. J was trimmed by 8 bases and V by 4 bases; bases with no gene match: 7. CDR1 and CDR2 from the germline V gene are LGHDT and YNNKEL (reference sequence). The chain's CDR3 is CASSPHRQGGELFF. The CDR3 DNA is TGTGCCAGCAGCCCCCACCGACAGGGAGGGGAGCTGTTTTTT.

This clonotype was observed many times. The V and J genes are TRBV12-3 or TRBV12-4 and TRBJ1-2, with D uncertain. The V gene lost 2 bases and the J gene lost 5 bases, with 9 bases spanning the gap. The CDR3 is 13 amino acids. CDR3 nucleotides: TGTGCCAGCAGTTTATTCGACGGTTATGGCTACACCTTC. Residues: CASSLFDGYGYTF.

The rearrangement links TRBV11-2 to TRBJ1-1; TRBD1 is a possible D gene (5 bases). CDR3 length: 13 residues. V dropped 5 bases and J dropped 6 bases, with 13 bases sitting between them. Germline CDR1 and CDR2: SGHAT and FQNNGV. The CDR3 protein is CASSRGGVAEAFF. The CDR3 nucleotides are TGTGCCAGCAGCCGCGGAGGGGTAGCTGAAGCTTTCTTT.

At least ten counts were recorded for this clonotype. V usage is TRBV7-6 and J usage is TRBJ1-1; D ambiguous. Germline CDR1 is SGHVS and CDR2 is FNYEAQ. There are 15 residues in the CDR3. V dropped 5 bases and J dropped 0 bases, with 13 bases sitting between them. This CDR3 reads CASSPKLLMNTEAFF. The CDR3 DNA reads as TGTGCCAGCAGCCCTAAACTTCTAATGAACACTGAAGCTTTCTTT.

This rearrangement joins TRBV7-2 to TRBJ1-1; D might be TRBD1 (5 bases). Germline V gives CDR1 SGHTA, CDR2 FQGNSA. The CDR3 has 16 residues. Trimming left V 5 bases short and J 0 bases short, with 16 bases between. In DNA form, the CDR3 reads TGTGCCAGCAGCAAGGGGCAGGTACCGATGAACACTGAAGCTTTCTTT. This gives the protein CASSKGQVPMNTEAFF. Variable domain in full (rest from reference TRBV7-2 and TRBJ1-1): GAGVSQSPSNKVTEKGKDVELRCDPISGHTALYWYRQSLGQGLEFLIYFQGNSAPDKSGLPSDRFSAERTGGSVSTLTIQRTQQEDSAVYLCASSKGQVPMNTEAFFGQGTRLTVV.

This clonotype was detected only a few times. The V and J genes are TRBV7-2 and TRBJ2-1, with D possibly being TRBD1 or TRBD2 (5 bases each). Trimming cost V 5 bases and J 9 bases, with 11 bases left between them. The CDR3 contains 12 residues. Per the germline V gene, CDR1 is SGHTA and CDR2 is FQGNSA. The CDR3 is CASSLGTLEQFF. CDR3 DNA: TGTGCCAGCAGCCTGGGGACGCTTGAGCAGTTCTTC.

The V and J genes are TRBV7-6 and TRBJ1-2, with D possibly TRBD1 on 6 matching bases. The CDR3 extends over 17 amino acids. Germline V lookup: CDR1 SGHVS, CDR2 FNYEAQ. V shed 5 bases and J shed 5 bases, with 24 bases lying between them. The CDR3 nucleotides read TGTGCCAGCAGCCTCGGGTCACAGGGTGTTTTAGGTTATGGCTACACCTTC. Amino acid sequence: CASSLGSQGVLGYGYTF.

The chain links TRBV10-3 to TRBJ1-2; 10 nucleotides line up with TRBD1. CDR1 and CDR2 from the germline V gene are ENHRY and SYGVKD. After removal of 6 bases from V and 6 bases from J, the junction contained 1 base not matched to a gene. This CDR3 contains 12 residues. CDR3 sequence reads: CAIRGTGDGYTF. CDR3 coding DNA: TGTGCCATCAGGGGGACAGGGGATGGCTACACCTTC.

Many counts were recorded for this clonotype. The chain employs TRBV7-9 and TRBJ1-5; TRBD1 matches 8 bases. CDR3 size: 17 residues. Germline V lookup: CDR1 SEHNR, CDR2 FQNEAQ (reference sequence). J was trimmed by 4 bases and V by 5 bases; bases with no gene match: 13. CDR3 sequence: CASSTGQGGGANQPQHF. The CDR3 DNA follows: TGTGCCAGCAGCACCGGACAGGGAGGAGGCGCAAATCAGCCCCAGCATTTT.

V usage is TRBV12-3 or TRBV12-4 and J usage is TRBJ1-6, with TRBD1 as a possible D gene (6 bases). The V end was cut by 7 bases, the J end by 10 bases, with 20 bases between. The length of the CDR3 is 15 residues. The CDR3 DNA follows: TGTGCCAGCACCCTGGGGGGCCGGCGGGCGTCACCCCTCCACTTT. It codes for CASTLGGRRASPLHF.

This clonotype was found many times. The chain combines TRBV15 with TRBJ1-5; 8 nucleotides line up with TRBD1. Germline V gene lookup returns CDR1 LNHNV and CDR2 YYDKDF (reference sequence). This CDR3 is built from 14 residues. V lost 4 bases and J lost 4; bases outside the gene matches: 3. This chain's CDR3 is CATSTRGPNQPQHF. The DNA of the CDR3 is TGTGCCACCAGCACCAGGGGGCCAAATCAGCCCCAGCATTTT.

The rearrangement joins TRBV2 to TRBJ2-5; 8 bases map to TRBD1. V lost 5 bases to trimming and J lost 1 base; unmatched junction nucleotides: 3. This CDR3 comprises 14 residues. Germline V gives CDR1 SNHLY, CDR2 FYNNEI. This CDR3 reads CASSRTGPQETQYF. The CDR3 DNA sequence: TGTGCCAGCAGTCGGACAGGGCCCCAAGAGACCCAGTACTTC.

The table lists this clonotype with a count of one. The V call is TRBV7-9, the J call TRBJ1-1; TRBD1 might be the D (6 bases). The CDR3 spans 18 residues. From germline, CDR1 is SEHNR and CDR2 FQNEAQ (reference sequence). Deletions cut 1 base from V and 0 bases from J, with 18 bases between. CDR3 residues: CASSLGPGGGYMNTEAFF. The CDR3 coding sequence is TGTGCCAGCAGCTTAGGACCGGGGGGCGGTTATATGAACACTGAAGCTTTCTTT.

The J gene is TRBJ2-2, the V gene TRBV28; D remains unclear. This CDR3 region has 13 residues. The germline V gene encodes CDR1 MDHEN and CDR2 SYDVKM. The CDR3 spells CARDVSDTGELFF. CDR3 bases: TGTGCTAGAGATGTGAGTGACACCGGGGAGCTGTTTTTT.

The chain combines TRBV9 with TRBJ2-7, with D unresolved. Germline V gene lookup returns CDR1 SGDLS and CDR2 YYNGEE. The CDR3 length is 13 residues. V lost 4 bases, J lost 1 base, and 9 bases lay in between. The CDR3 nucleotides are TGTGCCAGCAGCCCCCGACGATCCTACGAGCAGTACTTC. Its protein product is CASSPRRSYEQYF.

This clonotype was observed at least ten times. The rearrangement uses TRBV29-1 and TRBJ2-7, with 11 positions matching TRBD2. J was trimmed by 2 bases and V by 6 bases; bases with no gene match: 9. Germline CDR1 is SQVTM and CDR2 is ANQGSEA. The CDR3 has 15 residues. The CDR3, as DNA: TGCAGCGTCAGTACTAGCGGGAGTGCCCCCTACGAGCAGTACTTC. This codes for CSVSTSGSAPYEQYF.

This CDR3 reads CAIRGGQGRRGNTEAFF. The CDR3 DNA reads TGTGCCATCAGGGGAGGACAGGGTCGGAGGGGCAACACTGAAGCTTTCTTT. The chain is built from TRBV10-3 and TRBJ1-1, with 8 bases aligning to TRBD1. CDR1 ENHRY and CDR2 SYGVKD come from the germline V gene. The CDR3 spans 17 residues. V lost 6 bases to trimming and J lost 2 bases; unmatched junction nucleotides: 14.

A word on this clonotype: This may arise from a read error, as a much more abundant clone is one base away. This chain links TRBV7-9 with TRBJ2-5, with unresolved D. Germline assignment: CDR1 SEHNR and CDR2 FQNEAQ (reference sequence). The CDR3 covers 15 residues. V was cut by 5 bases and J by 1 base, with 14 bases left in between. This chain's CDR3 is CASSPHPEFQETQYF. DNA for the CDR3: TGTGCCAGCAGCCCACACCCGGAGTTCCAAGAGACCCAGTACTTC.

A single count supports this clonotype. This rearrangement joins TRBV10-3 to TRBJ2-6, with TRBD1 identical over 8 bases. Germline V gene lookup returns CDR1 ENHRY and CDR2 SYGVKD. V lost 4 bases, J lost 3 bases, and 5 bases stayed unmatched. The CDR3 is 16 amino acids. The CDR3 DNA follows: TGTGCCATCAGTGCGCAGGGGGCGCTTGGGGCCAACGTCCTGACTTTC. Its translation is CAISAQGALGANVLTF.

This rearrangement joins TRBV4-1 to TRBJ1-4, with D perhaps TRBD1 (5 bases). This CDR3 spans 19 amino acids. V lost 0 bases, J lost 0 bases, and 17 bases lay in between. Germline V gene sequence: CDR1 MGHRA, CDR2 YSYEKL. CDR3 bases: TGCGCCAGCAGCCAAGATCCTGGGGGGTCGGGAGCAACTAATGAAAAACTGTTTTTT. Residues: CASSQDPGGSGATNEKLFF.

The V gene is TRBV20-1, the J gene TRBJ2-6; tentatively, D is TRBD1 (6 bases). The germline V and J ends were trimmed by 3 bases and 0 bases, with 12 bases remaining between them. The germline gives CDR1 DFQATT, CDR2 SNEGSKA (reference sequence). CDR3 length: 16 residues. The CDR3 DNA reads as TGCAGTGCTAGTCCGGGACATCTCTCTGGGGCCAACGTCCTGACTTTC. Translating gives CSASPGHLSGANVLTF.

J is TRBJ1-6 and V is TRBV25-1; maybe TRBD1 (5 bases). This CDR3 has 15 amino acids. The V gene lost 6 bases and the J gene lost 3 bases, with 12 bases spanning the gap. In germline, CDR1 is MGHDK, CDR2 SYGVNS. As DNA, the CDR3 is TGTGCCAGCAGCCAAGGGGACCGCTATAATTCACCCCTCCACTTT. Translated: CASSQGDRYNSPLHF.

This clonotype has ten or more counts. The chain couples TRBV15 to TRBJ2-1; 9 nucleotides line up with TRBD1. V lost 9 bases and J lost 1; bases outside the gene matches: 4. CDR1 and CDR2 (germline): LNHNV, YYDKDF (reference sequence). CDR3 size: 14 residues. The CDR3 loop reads CATSDRGSYNEQFF. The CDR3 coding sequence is TGTGCCACGTCGGACAGGGGATCCTACAATGAGCAGTTCTTC.

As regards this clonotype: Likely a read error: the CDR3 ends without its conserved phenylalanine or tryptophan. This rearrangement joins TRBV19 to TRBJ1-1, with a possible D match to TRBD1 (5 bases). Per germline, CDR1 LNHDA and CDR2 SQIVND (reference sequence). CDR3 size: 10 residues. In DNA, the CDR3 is TGTACCAAAGAGGGGACTGAAGCTTTCTCT. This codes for CTKEGTEAFS.

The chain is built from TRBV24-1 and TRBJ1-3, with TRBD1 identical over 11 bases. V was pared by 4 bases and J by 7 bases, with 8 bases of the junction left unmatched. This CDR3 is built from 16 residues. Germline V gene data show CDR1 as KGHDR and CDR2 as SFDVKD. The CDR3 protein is CATSDPRDRGWNTIYF. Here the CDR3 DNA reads TGTGCCACCAGTGACCCCCGGGACAGGGGGTGGAACACCATATATTTT.